This T cell receptor beta chain was profiled in a study of T cells in Graves' hyperthyroidism and ophthalmopathy (dated by TCRdb to about 2019). Concerning the study at large: Peripheral blood samples were taken at initial diagnosis, before any treatment was given. Thyroid tissue and blood T-cell repertoires from over 5 Graves' hyperthyroidism patients were also compared in the study. The paper reports TCR Vbeta CDR3 sequencing of 130 to 150 peripheral blood samples: some 44 ophthalmopathy, about 75 hyperthyroidism and around 17 progressor patients. To identify TCR V-J signatures that set the groups apart, the researchers used a discovery cohort of about a hundred patients, made up of 43 with Graves' ophthalmopathy and some 56 with stable Graves' hyperthyroidism. Whether ophthalmopathy could be predicted prospectively was tested in an independent validation cohort made up of 18 hyperthyroidism patients plus 17 patients who later progressed to ophthalmopathy. After blood sampling, hyperthyroidism patients were treated with methimazole at a starting dose of 30 mg daily, and ophthalmopathy patients were treated with high-dose intravenous methylprednisolone. For training and testing, the 100 or so patients in the discovery cohort were randomly divided in a 7:3 ratio.

Summary of the overall study and its limitations: During validation, the model predicted progression to ophthalmopathy a median of about 6.5 months ahead of onset, with around 65% sensitivity and 72.22% specificity. Sample size was not statistically predetermined, and investigators were not blinded to group allocation. Most expanded thyroid clonotypes (frequency above 0.001) were also detected in blood, suggesting blood repertoires may reflect thyroid immune responses. In cross-validation, a model built on a 13 V-J signature told ophthalmopathy apart from stable hyperthyroidism with under 90% sensitivity and roughly 83% specificity, and in testing the same model reached 80%/75%.

The TCR beta CDR3 regions were amplified from RNA transcripts. The TCR CDR3 was subjected to a first round of RT-PCR using the HTBI primer set and the Qiagen OneStep RT-PCR kit. Libraries were constructed in a second round of multiplex PCR, after which size selection and purification were performed. The libraries were sequenced on an Illumina HiSeq2000 using paired-end 100 bp reads. On the study's bioinformatics: Raw data were processed with SOAPnuke, discarding reads with adapters, uncalled bases, mean Phred below 15, or no exact constant-primer or identifier match. High-quality paired reads were merged with COPE v1.2.5, and unique nucleotide sequences were defined as clonotypes. Clonotypes were aligned to IMGT TRBV, TRBD and TRBJ reference segments using MiTCR v1.1. The analysis was restricted to V-J combinations with a frequency above 0.0001, which together covered roughly 99% of the repertoires. The TCS score was defined as F50 (clonal expansion) divided by E x V (chaos), with BLOSUM62-based TCRdist calculated between CDR3 peptides within each V-J. Welch's t-statistics and random forest reduced roughly 500 V-J features to 10 to 15, which were used in a naive Bayes classifier (R e1071). TCRdb redid the processing of the public reads, applying fastp at Q25 and MiXCR, and retained in-frame beta chains. One record per CDR3 amino acid sequence lists the most common genes and DNA. What appears here as the V and J calls and clone size reflects TCRdb's work, not the paper's. The sample table contains around 700,000 distinct CDR3 sequences; only one count was recorded for roughly 20% of them. The ten most abundant clones make up 16% of the sample.

To note about this clonotype: The clone's antigen remains unknown. The sample holds no much larger clone one base away, and base qualities are not on file.

The hyperthyroidism patients were between 18 and 65 years old and newly diagnosed, with a disease duration of less than 2 months. Patients with uncontrolled infections, other autoimmune diseases, pregnancy or lactation were excluded. Clinical symptoms, serum thyroxine and TRAb, thyroid ultrasound, and orbital computed tomography formed the basis for the diagnoses. For progressor patients, blood was drawn at the first diagnosis of hyperthyroidism, before any ophthalmopathy symptoms had appeared. Ficoll-Paque density gradient centrifugation was used to isolate PBMCs from about 9 ml of fresh peripheral blood. Progressor patients were initially diagnosed with Graves' hyperthyroidism and developed ophthalmopathy during follow-up. Total RNA was extracted using Trizol reagent, and RNA quality was assessed on an Agilent 2100 Bioanalyzer. Specimen: blood. The clonotype comes from a woman in her forties or fifties with Graves' hyperthyroidism that later progressed to Graves' ophthalmopathy.

CDR3 reads: CASNFRGYTDTQYF. The DNA is as follows: TGTGCCAGCAATTTCCGGGGGTACACAGATACGCAGTATTTT. Recombination connected TRBV7-2 to TRBJ2-3; TRBD2 is a possible D gene, resting on 6 matching bases. There are 14 amino acids in the CDR3, from cysteine to phenylalanine inclusive. The kept DNA is CDR3 alone, 42 bases in frame from the first base. The V and J ends are trimmed by 7 bases and 2 bases, leaving 13 bases between them. The germline V gene supplies CDR1 SGHTA and CDR2 FQGNSA.